Listed here are 21 T cell receptor beta chains from one sample, sequenced in a study of CD8+ T cells in alopecia areata (dated by TCRdb to 2017 to 2018). The time point label on this specimen signifies: 24 weeks on oral tofacitinib. Per the publication, the treatment or condition label means: oral pan-JAK inhibitor, 5-10 mg twice daily. The receptor library was made with the immunoSEQ multiplex PCR assay. RNA was extracted from all samples and reverse transcribed into cDNA, which served as template for TCR sequencing. Not all clones reach the TCRdb copy of this immuneACCESS table, which keeps in-frame sequences only. Checked studies attribute under half of the gap to unresolved V genes and leave the rest unexplained. The sample table lists some 180,000 clones, roughly 53% of them with a count of one. The top ten hold 11% of the sample. The sequencing here drew on CD8+ T cells sorted from blood, taken at week 24, from a patient treated with tofacitinib. These receptors came from a human donor with alopecia areata.

This clone has only a few counts. The genes are TRBV29-1 and TRBJ1-2; D is undetermined. V lost 4 bases to trimming and J lost 7 bases, with 13 bases between them. CDR3 length equals 12 residues. Per the germline V gene, CDR1 is SQVTM and CDR2 is ANQGSEA. In DNA, the CDR3 is TGCAGCGTTGTTCCTGGGAATGGTGGCTACACCTTC. Amino acids: CSVVPGNGGYTF.

This clone turned up a few times. The chain recombines TRBV4-3 with TRBJ1-4; 12 nucleotides line up with TRBD1. The J segment lost 8 bases and the V segment lost 1 base, leaving 11 bases of the junction unmatched. Germline assignment: CDR1 LGHNA and CDR2 YSLEER. CDR3 length equals 18 residues. CDR3 in DNA: TGCGCCAGCAGCCAAGTTGTCGGGACAGGGGGCGACGGGGAAAAACTGTTTTTT. Translated: CASSQVVGTGGDGEKLFF.

V is TRBV7-2 and J is TRBJ2-5; D remains unclear. The CDR3 covers 15 residues. Trimming shortened V by 4 bases and J by 0 bases, and 12 bases separated the two germline ends. CDR1 and CDR2 from the germline V gene are SGHTA and FQGNSA. CDR3 amino acids: CASSSSARYQETQYF. CDR3 DNA sequence: TGTGCCAGCAGCTCGAGCGCCCGGTACCAAGAGACCCAGTACTTC. The full variable domain, completed using reference TRBV7-2 and TRBJ2-5, is GAGVSQSPSNKVTEKGKDVELRCDPISGHTALYWYRQSLGQGLEFLIYFQGNSAPDKSGLPSDRFSAERTGGSVSTLTIQRTQQEDSAVYLCASSSSARYQETQYFGPGTRLLVL.

The chain combines TRBV15 with TRBJ2-1, with 10 bases fitting TRBD2. CDR1 is LNHNV, CDR2 YYDKDF, per germline (reference sequence). Trimming at V came to 0 bases and at J to 8 bases, leaving 7 bases not matched to a gene. CDR3 length: 16 residues. CDR3 residues: CATSRDRLAGTYEQFF. CDR3 nucleotides: TGTGCCACCAGCAGAGATCGACTAGCGGGTACCTATGAGCAGTTCTTC.

This clone was seen more than once but under ten times. The chain uses TRBV6-5 and TRBJ2-1; no clear D. This CDR3 is built from 14 residues. Trimming left V 1 base short and J 4 bases short, with 8 bases between. Germline-derived CDR1 and CDR2 are MNHEY and SVGAGI. CDR3 sequence (DNA): TGTGCCAGCAGTTACTTGGAAGGATACAATGAGCAGTTCTTC. Protein product: CASSYLEGYNEQFF.

Note on this clone: The junction departs from the called germline gene at one end, perhaps through a read error. This chain joins TRBV30 and TRBJ2-7; the D is unclear. The CDR3 is 14 amino acids. Germline CDR1 GTSNPN, CDR2 SVGIG (reference sequence). The CDR3 is CAWSEDGISHEQYF. The CDR3 DNA is TGTGCCTGGAGCGAAGACGGCATCTCCCACGAGCAGTACTTC.

The chain joins TRBV4-3 to TRBJ1-1; TRBD1 is a possible D gene (5 bases). Trimming shortened V by 0 bases and J by 5 bases, and 13 bases separated the two germline ends. The CDR3 is 15 residues long. Germline lookup yields CDR1 LGHNA and CDR2 YSLEER. Written as DNA, the CDR3 is TGCGCCAGCAGCCAAGACAACGGGGGGGTGACTGAAGCTTTCTTT. Amino acids: CASSQDNGGVTEAFF.

V and J are TRBV27 and TRBJ1-1, with D maybe TRBD1 (6 bases). V lost 3 bases to trimming and J lost 6 bases, with 17 bases between them. The germline gives CDR1 MNHEY, CDR2 SMNVEV (reference sequence). CDR3 length: 15 residues. The CDR3 DNA reads as TGTGCCAGCAGTTTTCTGCCGATAGGGGGTGCTGAAGCTTTCTTT. This codes for CASSFLPIGGAEAFF.

The V gene is TRBV4-2, the J gene TRBJ2-7; 7 bases are shared with TRBD1. CDR3 length: 17 amino acids. CDR1 is LGHNA, CDR2 YNFKEQ, per germline. The trim removed 1 base at V and 0 bases at J, leaving 9 bases unmatched. For the CDR3, the DNA is TGTGCCAGCAGCCAAGGAGTACAGGGGACAAGCTCCTACGAGCAGTACTTC. This sequence encodes CASSQGVQGTSSYEQYF.

V and J are TRBV29-1 and TRBJ2-3; 9 positions match TRBD1. Unmatched junction bases numbered 17, after V lost 7 bases and J lost 6 bases. Germline V gene lookup returns CDR1 SQVTM and CDR2 ANQGSEA. The CDR3 runs 16 residues. CDR3 nucleotide sequence: TGCAGCGACCGAAGTTCCGGGACAGGGTTTCAGGATACGCAGTATTTT. Encoded protein: CSDRSSGTGFQDTQYF.

The chain has TRBV18 and TRBJ2-7; a possible D gene is TRBD2 (5 bases). The CDR3 contains 14 residues. V was pared by 6 bases and J by 0 bases, with 12 bases between. Germline V gene lookup returns CDR1 KGHSH and CDR2 LQKENI. DNA of the CDR3: TGTGCCAGCTCCCGGAGTGAGGGCTCCTACGAGCAGTACTTC. Translated, it gives CASSRSEGSYEQYF.

This clone was detected only a few times. The chain couples TRBV2 to TRBJ1-6, with unresolved D. The CDR3 runs to 14 residues. Germline CDR1 and CDR2: SNHLY and FYNNEI. V was clipped by 2 bases and J by 10 bases, with 12 bases between them. The CDR3: CASSETVGRSPLHF. CDR3 DNA: TGTGCCAGCAGTGAAACGGTCGGGAGATCACCCCTCCACTTT. The full variable domain, with the rest looked up from reference TRBV2 and TRBJ1-6, is EPEVTQTPSHQVTQMGQEVILRCVPISNHLYFYWYRQILGQKVEFLVSFYNNEISEKSEIFDDQFSVERPDGSNFTLKIRSTKLEDSAMYFCASSETVGRSPLHFGNGTRLTVT.

The chain joins TRBV5-1 to TRBJ2-3, with D uncertain. V dropped 0 bases and J dropped 0 bases, with 2 bases sitting between them. The CDR3 extends over 13 amino acids. The V gene's germline CDR1 is SGHRS and CDR2 YFSETQ. The CDR3 is CASSLESTDTQYF. Here the CDR3 DNA reads TGCGCCAGCAGCTTGGAGAGCACAGATACGCAGTATTTT.

V usage is TRBV2 and J usage is TRBJ2-7, with 7 bases that match TRBD2. The CDR3 is 16 amino acids. V lost 1 base to trimming and J lost 5 bases; unmatched junction nucleotides: 11. Germline CDR1 and CDR2: SNHLY and FYNNEI. The DNA for the CDR3 is TGTGCCAGCAGTGAAGGTGACAGCGGGGCCCTCGACGAGCAGTACTTC. This codes for CASSEGDSGALDEQYF. The whole variable domain, filled in from reference TRBV2 and TRBJ2-7, reads EPEVTQTPSHQVTQMGQEVILRCVPISNHLYFYWYRQILGQKVEFLVSFYNNEISEKSEIFDDQFSVERPDGSNFTLKIRSTKLEDSAMYFCASSEGDSGALDEQYFGPGTRLTVT.

This chain connects TRBV5-1 to TRBJ2-1; D is uncertain. CDR3 length: 15 residues. Germline CDR1 and CDR2: SGHRS and YFSETQ. Trimming shortened V by 7 bases and J by 8 bases, and 22 bases separated the two germline ends. Here the CDR3 DNA reads TGCGCCAGCGCCTTAACCTGGGGTCGGTTGGATGAGCAGTTCTTC. Translation gives CASALTWGRLDEQFF.

The chain employs TRBV25-1 and TRBJ1-2; D uncertain. The CDR3 has 13 amino acids. V lost 5 bases and J 0 bases, leaving 7 bases between the germline ends. CDR1 is MGHDK, CDR2 SYGVNS, per germline. As DNA, the CDR3 is TGTGCCAGCAGTTGGAAAACTAACTATGGCTACACCTTC. Protein product: CASSWKTNYGYTF.

The chain is built from TRBV12-5 and TRBJ1-2, with D perhaps TRBD1 (5 bases). V was clipped by 1 base and J by 7 bases, with 13 bases between them. Germline CDR1 is LGHNT and CDR2 is FRNRAP. The CDR3 extends over 14 amino acids. The CDR3 DNA follows: TGTGCTAGTGGTTTGGCCGGGACCGGTGGTGGCTACACCTTC. It yields the protein CASGLAGTGGGYTF.

This clone was counted a few times. This sequence joins TRBV29-1 and TRBJ2-1; D not certain. Trimming removed 4 bases at V and 4 bases at J, with 8 bases between. Germline CDR1 and CDR2: SQVTM and ANQGSEA. The CDR3 covers 12 residues. The CDR3 here is CSVAAAYNEQFF. Written as DNA, the CDR3 is TGCAGCGTTGCCGCGGCTTACAATGAGCAGTTCTTC.

The chain carries TRBV14 and TRBJ2-1, with 7 positions matching TRBD1. Germline CDR1 and CDR2: SGHDN and FVKESK. The CDR3 is 12 residues long. With 0 bases clipped from V and 12 bases from J, the junction kept 2 bases outside the gene matches. CDR3 sequence: CASSQEGDRQFF. In DNA, the CDR3 is TGTGCCAGCAGCCAAGAGGGGGACAGGCAGTTCTTC.

This clone was seen a handful of times. V usage is TRBV29-1 and J usage is TRBJ2-1, with a weak D call TRBD1 (6 bases). V was cut by 0 bases and J by 6 bases, with 15 bases left in between. CDR1 and CDR2 (germline): SQVTM, ANQGSEA. The CDR3 extends over 15 amino acids. The CDR3 bases are TGCAGCGTTGAAGATTCTCTAGAAGGGGGCAATGAGCAGTTCTTC. As protein: CSVEDSLEGGNEQFF.

This clone was detected only once. In nucleotides, the CDR3 is TGCGCCAGCAGCCCCAGGCGGGGGGACGAGCAGTACTTC. It encodes CASSPRRGDEQYF. The gene calls are TRBV4-3 and TRBJ2-5, with TRBD2 matching over 8 bases. The J call may be faulty, since TRBJ2-7 better matches the DNA end. This CDR3 has 13 amino acids. From germline, CDR1 is LGHNA and CDR2 YSLEER.